A single sample is the source of the 17 T cell receptor beta chains below, sequenced in a study of shared clonotypes between healthy human individuals. Assay used: immunoSEQ multiplex PCR; TCRdb lists only in-frame clones, some missing. The repertoire holds 2 million or so clones, with approximately 95% as singletons. Terminally differentiated effector memory CD45RA+ cells were excluded by CCR7 positive selection of CD45RO-negative cells. Sequencing was carried out using naive CD8+ T cells sorted from blood. These receptors originate from a man younger than 35 in good health.

This chain uses TRBV28 with TRBJ2-7; D might be TRBD1 (6 bases). V gave up 5 bases and J gave up 2 bases, with 13 bases separating them. The germline gives CDR1 MDHEN, CDR2 SYDVKM. The CDR3 contains 14 residues. The CDR3 spells CASSVQGWAYEQYF. DNA of the CDR3: TGTGCCAGCAGTGTGCAGGGGTGGGCCTACGAGCAGTACTTC.

CDR3 residues: CASSEARVFVFDTQYF. In nucleotides, the CDR3 is TGTGCCAGCAGTGAAGCCAGGGTCTTCGTCTTCGATACGCAGTATTTT. V usage is TRBV6-1 and J usage is TRBJ2-3, with D possibly being TRBD1 (5 bases). V lost 0 bases to trimming and J lost 6 bases, with 16 bases between them. The CDR3 contains 16 residues. In germline, CDR1 is MNHNS, CDR2 SASEGT.

V gene TRBV27 combines with J gene TRBJ2-7, with D perhaps TRBD2 (6 bases). This CDR3 has 16 residues. Trimming stripped 2 bases from V and 3 bases from J, with 17 bases between. Germline values: CDR1 MNHEY, CDR2 SMNVEV (reference sequence). This chain's CDR3 is CASSLMAQAGGYEQYF. The CDR3 DNA follows: TGTGCCAGCAGTTTAATGGCCCAAGCCGGGGGCTACGAGCAGTACTTC.

This chain connects TRBV2 to TRBJ2-3, with D uncertain. The CDR3 spans 15 residues. Trimming pared 2 bases from V and 2 bases from J, leaving 11 bases between. Germline loops: CDR1 SNHLY, CDR2 FYNNEI. The CDR3 region is CASSELGSDTDTQYF. The CDR3 DNA is TGTGCCAGCAGTGAACTGGGTTCAGACACAGATACGCAGTATTTT.

The chain combines TRBV4-1 with TRBJ2-7; TRBD2 aligns across 9 bases. With V trimmed by 1 base and J by 3 bases, 7 bases remained unmatched. The CDR3 consists of 16 residues. Germline CDR1 reads MGHRA; CDR2 reads YSYEKL. The CDR3, as DNA: TGCGCCAGCAGCCAAGCAACGGCTAGCGGGAACTACGAGCAGTACTTC. It encodes CASSQATASGNYEQYF.

The chain links TRBV30 to TRBJ2-7; perhaps TRBD1 as D (5 bases). V lost 0 bases to trimming and J lost 8 bases, with 8 bases between them. This CDR3 comprises 11 residues. From germline, CDR1 is GTSNPN and CDR2 SVGIG (reference sequence). CDR3 sequence: CAWSVGAQQYF. Here the CDR3 DNA reads TGTGCCTGGAGTGTTGGGGCCCAGCAGTACTTC.

In its sample, this clone was seen once. The chain combines TRBV6-5 with TRBJ2-1; 9 positions match TRBD1. Germline loops: CDR1 MNHEY, CDR2 SVGAGI. This CDR3 contains 15 residues. V lost 4 bases and J lost 7; bases outside the gene matches: 8. The CDR3 reads CASSSGQGRKNEQFF. For the CDR3, the DNA is TGTGCCAGCAGTTCCGGACAGGGGAGGAAAAATGAGCAGTTCTTC.

The chain couples TRBV4-1 to TRBJ2-3; D remains unclear. CDR1 and CDR2 (germline): MGHRA, YSYEKL. The CDR3 is made up of 15 amino acids. V lost 0 bases and J lost 4, with 11 bases in between. The CDR3 DNA reads as TGCGCCAGCAGCCAAGATCTGACCGCGGCAGATACGCAGTATTTT. It encodes CASSQDLTAADTQYF.

J is TRBJ2-3 and V is TRBV7-9; D uncertain. V was clipped by 7 bases and J by 6 bases, with 5 bases between them. CDR3 size: 10 residues. The germline V gene encodes CDR1 SEHNR and CDR2 FQNEAQ (reference sequence). Here the CDR3 DNA reads TGTGCCAGCACCGCGGATACGCAGTATTTT. Its translation: CASTADTQYF.

This clone has only a few counts. The chain joins TRBV25-1 to TRBJ2-2; TRBD2 might be the D (5 bases). Trimming pared 7 bases from V and 6 bases from J, leaving 9 bases between. CDR3 length: 12 amino acids. The germline gives CDR1 MGHDK, CDR2 SYGVNS. CDR3: CASNRGSGELFF. The CDR3 region has the DNA TGTGCCAGCAACCGGGGATCCGGGGAGCTGTTTTTT.

This chain connects TRBV27 to TRBJ2-3; 11 bases fit TRBD2. The ends lost 7 bases at V and 2 bases at J; junction bases unmatched: 11. This CDR3 region has 17 residues. CDR1 is MNHEY, CDR2 SMNVEV, per germline (reference sequence). In nucleotides, the CDR3 is TGTGCCAGCAATTTGCTAGCGGGAGGTGTTCACACAGATACGCAGTATTTT. Its translation: CASNLLAGGVHTDTQYF.

CDR3 sequence reads: CASSWGTGYGYTF. Written as DNA, the CDR3 is TGTGCCAGCAGTTGGGGGACGGGCTATGGCTACACCTTC. The J gene is TRBJ1-2, the V gene TRBV7-2, with D maybe TRBD1 (5 bases). This CDR3 is 13 amino acids long. The germline CDR1 and CDR2 sequences are SGHTA and FQGNSA. V lost 6 bases and J lost 4, with 12 bases in between. Filled out from reference TRBV7-2 and TRBJ1-2, the complete variable domain reads GAGVSQSPSNKVTEKGKDVELRCDPISGHTALYWYRQSLGQGLEFLIYFQGNSAPDKSGLPSDRFSAERTGGSVSTLTIQRTQQEDSAVYLCASSWGTGYGYTFGSGTRLTVV.

The gene calls are TRBV6-6 and TRBJ2-3; D gene uncertain. CDR1 is MNHNY and CDR2 is SVGAGI in the germline V gene (reference sequence). This CDR3 is built from 12 residues. V lost 0 bases and J lost 5, with 3 bases in between. CDR3 bases: TGTGCCAGCAGTTACTCGATAGATACGCAGTATTTT. Translated: CASSYSIDTQYF.

The chain recombines TRBV10-3 with TRBJ2-5, with D unclear. The CDR3 covers 13 residues. Trimming took off 2 bases at V and 0 bases at J, with 4 bases between the two ends. Germline CDR1 ENHRY, CDR2 SYGVKD. Here the CDR3 DNA reads TGTGCCATCAGTGAGGAGTACCAAGAGACCCAGTACTTC. It is translated as CAISEEYQETQYF.

CDR3 sequence reads: CASSLGPGTGDTQYF. The DNA of the CDR3 is TGTGCCAGCAGTTTGGGCCCCGGGACTGGAGATACGCAGTATTTT. J is TRBJ2-3 and V is TRBV7-6, with D possibly being TRBD2 (6 bases). The germline V gene encodes CDR1 SGHVS and CDR2 FNYEAQ. The CDR3 totals 15 residues. Trimming stripped 6 bases from V and 5 bases from J, with 18 bases between.

For this clone: Other nucleotide sequences from this sample produce the same CDR3. The V gene is TRBV11-2, the J gene TRBJ2-7; no firm D call. Trimming stripped 0 bases from V and 3 bases from J, with 6 bases between. Germline V CDR1 and CDR2: SGHAT, FQNNGV. The CDR3 sequence is 13 residues long. For the CDR3, the DNA is TGTGCCAGCAGCTTAGATCGGAGCTACGAGCAGTACTTC. Translating gives CASSLDRSYEQYF.

This sequence joins TRBV5-1 and TRBJ2-1; 14 positions agree with TRBD2. Germline CDR1 SGHRS, CDR2 YFSETQ. The CDR3 consists of 16 residues. After removal of 3 bases from V and 10 bases from J, the junction contained 9 bases not matched to a gene. The CDR3 loop is CASSSTGLAGEREQFF. As DNA, the CDR3 is TGCGCCAGCAGCTCCACGGGACTAGCGGGAGAAAGGGAGCAGTTCTTC.